The 14 T cell receptor beta chains below were found in one sample sequenced in a study of blood T cell repertoires in COVID-19. Repertoires were generated with immunoSEQ multiplex PCR, while TCRdb's copy carries only in-frame clones and drops some. The table records roughly 230,000 clones, roughly 84% of them present only once. The sample was peripheral blood. All receptors come from a woman between 50 and 59 years old with acute or convalescent COVID-19.

The rearrangement links TRBV20-1 to TRBJ2-6; maybe TRBD2 (6 bases). The germline V and J ends were trimmed by 3 bases and 1 base, with 10 bases remaining between them. The CDR3 is 15 residues long. Germline V gene sequence: CDR1 DFQATT, CDR2 SNEGSKA (reference sequence). The CDR3 nucleotides read TGCAGTGCTAGTGCGGGGAGGTCTGGGGCCAACGTCCTGACTTTC. Residues: CSASAGRSGANVLTF.

The chain recombines TRBV5-5 with TRBJ1-4, with unresolved D. V lost 2 bases and J lost 4, with 9 bases in between. Germline CDR1 is SGHKS and CDR2 is YYEKEE (reference sequence). CDR3 length: 14 amino acids. In DNA form, the CDR3 reads TGTGCCAGCAGCTTAAGAGGGTTTAATGAAAAACTGTTTTTT. Translation: CASSLRGFNEKLFF.

A few counts support this clone. The V and J genes are TRBV28 and TRBJ1-2; D perhaps matches TRBD1 (5 bases). CDR1 and CDR2 from the germline V gene are MDHEN and SYDVKM. This CDR3 is built from 15 residues. Trimming pared 5 bases from V and 1 base from J, leaving 14 bases between. The CDR3 nucleotides are TGTGCCAGCAGTCCCCTTTCTGACAGTAACTATGGCTACACCTTC. It encodes CASSPLSDSNYGYTF.

This chain uses TRBV19 with TRBJ1-2, with TRBD1 identical over 12 bases. The CDR3 consists of 16 residues. Germline V gives CDR1 LNHDA, CDR2 SQIVND (reference sequence). V shed 6 bases, J shed 0 bases, and the junction held 5 bases outside the gene matches. The CDR3 nucleotides are TGTGCCAGTAGACGGGGACAGGGGGCATCTAACTATGGCTACACCTTC. Translating it yields CASRRGQGASNYGYTF.

DNA for the CDR3: TGTGCCAGCAGCCATGGACAGTACCCCGATGCTTTGGGGGAGACCCAGTACTTC. Translated: CASSHGQYPDALGETQYF. The rearrangement links TRBV7-3 to TRBJ2-5; maybe TRBD1 (6 bases). CDR3 length: 18 amino acids. V lost 5 bases to trimming and J lost 5 bases, with 27 bases between them. CDR1 and CDR2 from the germline V gene are SGHTA and FQGTGA.

This chain links TRBV19 with TRBJ2-7; D not certain. V was cut by 0 bases and J by 3 bases, with 12 bases left in between. The CDR3 covers 15 residues. Germline CDR1 is LNHDA and CDR2 is SQIVND (reference sequence). The CDR3 spells CASSIDLDINYEQYF. CDR3 bases: TGTGCCAGTAGTATAGATCTCGACATTAACTACGAGCAGTACTTC.

The chain links TRBV9 to TRBJ1-2, with 9 bases matching TRBD1. CDR3 length: 17 amino acids. Germline CDR1 and CDR2: SGDLS and YYNGEE. V was pared by 3 bases and J by 8 bases, with 17 bases of the junction left unmatched. The CDR3: CASSARDRASLGVGYTF. CDR3 sequence (DNA): TGTGCCAGCAGCGCCCGGGACAGGGCCTCTTTAGGAGTAGGCTACACCTTC.

This clone has just a few counts. J is TRBJ1-2 and V is TRBV20-1; D is unresolved. Trimming removed 3 bases at V and 5 bases at J, with 7 bases between. Germline lookup yields CDR1 DFQATT and CDR2 SNEGSKA (reference sequence). The CDR3 extends over 11 amino acids. CDR3 protein: CSASRGYGYTF. CDR3 sequence (DNA): TGCAGTGCTAGCCGGGGATATGGCTACACCTTC.

The V gene is TRBV2, the J gene TRBJ2-5; tentative D call: TRBD2 (6 bases). The CDR3 length is 12 residues. The germline gives CDR1 SNHLY, CDR2 FYNNEI. Trimming cost V 6 bases and J 4 bases, with 9 bases left between them. The CDR3, as DNA: TGTGCCAGCAGGGGAGGCGGAGAGACCCAGTACTTC. It translates to CASRGGGETQYF.

This clone was observed a few times. V gene TRBV6-5 combines with J gene TRBJ1-1; no firm D call. The CDR3 spans 14 residues. CDR1 MNHEY and CDR2 SVGAGI come from the germline V gene. V lost 2 bases, J lost 0 bases, and 7 bases lay in between. The CDR3 here is CASSYGGMNTEAFF. The CDR3 DNA follows: TGTGCCAGCAGTTACGGAGGGATGAACACTGAAGCTTTCTTT.

This chain's CDR3 is CAIQPGQGLTEAFF. In DNA, the CDR3 is TGTGCCATCCAACCGGGACAGGGGCTCACTGAAGCTTTCTTT. This sequence joins TRBV10-3 and TRBJ1-1; TRBD1 matches 10 bases. The germline V gene encodes CDR1 ENHRY and CDR2 SYGVKD. V lost 8 bases, J lost 4 bases, and 7 bases stayed unmatched. The CDR3 spans 14 residues.

The V call is TRBV3-1 (or the pseudogene TRBV3-2), the J call TRBJ2-1, with 10 bases lining up with TRBD2. The junction had 2 bases not matched to a gene; V was cut back by 4 bases and J by 5 bases. The CDR3 has 14 residues. CDR1 and CDR2 (germline): LGHDT, YNNKEL (reference sequence). CDR3 residues: CASSLTSGDNEQFF. Written as DNA, the CDR3 is TGTGCCAGCAGCCTAACTAGCGGGGACAATGAGCAGTTCTTC.

CDR3 amino acids: CASSMGLAGAGGELFF. As DNA, the CDR3 is TGTGCCAGCAGCATGGGACTAGCGGGAGCCGGCGGGGAGCTGTTTTTT. V usage is TRBV7-9 and J usage is TRBJ2-2; 14 bases are shared with TRBD2. The length of the CDR3 is 16 residues. Germline CDR1 reads SEHNR; CDR2 reads FQNEAQ (reference sequence). Losses at the gene ends were 5 bases for V and 7 bases for J; bases not matched to a gene: 6. Supplemented by reference TRBV7-9 and TRBJ2-2, the full variable domain reads DTGVSQNPRHKITKRGQNVTFRCDPISEHNRLYWYRQTLGQGPEFLTYFQNEAQLEKSRLLSDRFSAERPKGSFSTLEIQRTEQGDSAMYLCASSMGLAGAGGELFFGEGSRLTVL.

The rearrangement uses TRBV12-3 or TRBV12-4 and TRBJ2-7; weak D call: TRBD1 (5 bases). Deletions cut 7 bases from V and 6 bases from J, with 16 bases between. CDR3 size: 13 residues. The CDR3 DNA follows: TGTGCCAGCACCGACGACCCCCAGGGCGAGCAGTACTTC. Its protein product is CASTDDPQGEQYF.